Listed below are T cell receptor beta chains from one sample, sequenced in a study of long-term antiretroviral therapy in people with HIV. The table came from immunoSEQ multiplex PCR; TCRdb's copy has only in-frame clones and leaves some out. In the table there are tens of thousands of clones, 65% to 85% of which are singletons. Specimen: unsorted PBMCs, collected 2.7 to 2.9 years after starting antiretroviral therapy. Receptors originate from a man younger than 45 with HIV. CDR3s include the opening cysteine and the closing phenylalanine or tryptophan. Fields, in order: D gene, CDR3 length, V gene, clone size, J gene, CDR3 DNA, CDR3 protein. The D gene is left open where the match is weak. The size entry is marked missing in some rows and otherwise reads once, few, many or a size class.

>TRBD2|17|TRBV9|.|TRBJ2-3
TGTGCCAGCAGCACCCCAGGAGGGAGGGCCGGCACAGATACGCAGTATTTT
CASSTPGGRAGTDTQYF
>.|14|TRBV5-1|.|TRBJ2-5
TGCGCCAGCAGCTTGGCTAGGTACCAAGAGACCCAGTACTTC
CASSLARYQETQYF
>TRBD2|12|TRBV2|.|TRBJ2-5
TGTGCCAGCAGTGTGGCTAGCGGAACCCAGTACTTC
CASSVASGTQYF
>.|19|TRBV7-8|.|TRBJ2-6
TGTGCCAGCAGCTTTTTGCGGCCCGGGAATCCCTCTGGGGCCAACGTCCTGACTTTC
CASSFLRPGNPSGANVLTF
>.|20|TRBV4-1|.|TRBJ2-1
TGCGCCAGCAGCCAAGAGGTAACTAGCGGGACAGGGAGCTCCTACAATGAGCAGTTCTTC
CASSQEVTSGTGSSYNEQFF
>.|14|TRBV19|.|TRBJ2-3
TGTGCCAGTACACAGAGAGCCGCTCCAGATACGCAGTATTTT
CASTQRAAPDTQYF
>TRBD2|11|TRBV29-1|.|TRBJ2-7
TGCAGCGTCCGGGAGGGCTACGAGCAGTACTTC
CSVREGYEQYF
>TRBD2|13|TRBV10-3|.|TRBJ2-7
TGTGCCCCCTTCCTAGCGGGAGTCTACGAGCAGTACTTC
CAPFLAGVYEQYF
>.|14|TRBV19|.|TRBJ1-1
TGTGCCAGTAGGGGGATATCAAGGGGGGCTGAAGCTTTCTTT
CASRGISRGAEAFF
>.|14|TRBV5-1|.|TRBJ2-2
TGCGCCAGCAGCTTAGCGGCCGCGTCCGGGGAGCTGTTTTTT
CASSLAAASGELFF
>.|15|TRBV9|.|TRBJ2-1
TGTGCCAGCAGCGTAGATGGACCGCCCTACAATGAGCAGTTCTTC
CASSVDGPPYNEQFF
>.|15|TRBV11-2|.|TRBJ2-5
TGTGCCAGCAGCTTAGATGGGCGAAACGGAGAGACCCAGTACTTC
CASSLDGRNGETQYF
>.|13|TRBV9|.|TRBJ2-3
TGTGCCAGCGCGAAGCATTTGACAGATACGCAGTATTTT
CASAKHLTDTQYF
>TRBD2|16|TRBV28|.|TRBJ2-1
TGTGCCAGCAGTCCTTCGGGGCGGGGGGCCTACAATGAGCAGTTCTTC
CASSPSGRGAYNEQFF
>TRBD1|12|TRBV5-1|.|TRBJ1-2
TGCGCCAGCAGAGAGACAGGGGATGGCTACACCTTC
CASRETGDGYTF
>TRBD1|19|TRBV30|.|TRBJ2-3
TGTGCCTGGAGTAAAGGAGAGGGGGCTAGGAGGATAGTAAGGGATACGCAGTATTTT
CAWSKGEGARRIVRDTQYF
>.|14|TRBV11-3|.|TRBJ2-1
TGTGCCAGCAGCTTAAGACACAGTTACAATGAGCAGTTCTTC
CASSLRHSYNEQFF
>TRBD1|13|TRBV6-6|.|TRBJ1-1
TGTGCCAGCAGCCGGACAGGAAATCACGAAGCTTTCTTT
CASSRTGNHEAFF
>TRBD1|12|TRBV27|.|TRBJ2-7
TGTGCCAGCCGGGACAGTTCCTACGAGCAGTACTTC
CASRDSSYEQYF
>.|16|TRBV18|once|TRBJ2-7
TGTGCCAGCTCACACCGACAGACACGTCTGGGAGAGGAGCAGTACTTC
CASSHRQTRLGEEQYF
>.|15|TRBV2|.|TRBJ1-4
TGTGCCAGCACCCCGGAGTGGCAGCTTAATGAAAAACTGTTTTTT
CASTPEWQLNEKLFF
>.|14|TRBV7-7|few|TRBJ2-1
TGTGCTAGCAGCTCAGGTGGGAGATTTAATGAGCAGTTCTTC
CASSSGGRFNEQFF
>TRBD2|16|TRBV18|.|TRBJ2-1
TGTGCCAGCTCGCCCTTACTAGCGGGGGCAAACAATGAGCAGTTCTTC
CASSPLLAGANNEQFF
>.|13|TRBV5-1|.|TRBJ1-2
TGCGCCAGCAGCTCGACCCCGACAGCTGGCTACACCTTC
CASSSTPTAGYTF
>.|15|TRBV27|.|TRBJ1-2
TGTGCCAGCAGTTTCGGTCTTCCAGATACATATGGCTACACCTTC
CASSFGLPDTYGYTF
>TRBD1|14|TRBV5-4|.|TRBJ2-7
TGTGCCAGCAGCTTTGGACAGGGTGATTACGAGCAGTACTTC
CASSFGQGDYEQYF
>.|15|TRBV19|once|TRBJ1-5
TGTGCCAGTAGTATAGCCCAGGGAGGGGGTCAGCCCCAGCATTTT
CASSIAQGGGQPQHF
>.|13|TRBV10-3|.|TRBJ2-5
TGTGCCATCTCCTCGGACGGTCAAGAGACCCAGTACTTC
CAISSDGQETQYF
>.|15|TRBV11-2|.|TRBJ1-5
TGTGCCAGCAGTACTTCCCCAGGGTGGGGTCAGCCCCAGCATTTT
CASSTSPGWGQPQHF
>.|13|TRBV14|few|TRBJ1-2
TGTGCCAGCAGCCAAGTTAGGGCTGCTGGCTACACCTTC
CASSQVRAAGYTF
>TRBD2|16|TRBV25-1|.|TRBJ2-3
TGTGCCAGCAGTACCCTTGGGGGGAGGGCATCAGATACGCAGTATTTT
CASSTLGGRASDTQYF
>TRBD2|14|TRBV28|.|TRBJ2-3
TGTGCCAGCAGTTCGGGGGGTCCGGAAGATACGCAGTATTTT
CASSSGGPEDTQYF
>.|15|TRBV5-1|.|TRBJ1-1
TGCGCCAGCAGCTTCCGGGGGCAGCCGAACACTGAAGCTTTCTTT
CASSFRGQPNTEAFF
>TRBD1|15|TRBV9|.|TRBJ1-6
TGTGCCAGCAGCGCCTTGGACAGGGGGGATTCACCCCTCCACTTT
CASSALDRGDSPLHF
>TRBD1|17|TRBV9|.|TRBJ1-1
TGTGCCAGCAGCGCCCAGGGACAGGGGCTAGAGAACACTGAAGCTTTCTTT
CASSAQGQGLENTEAFF
>.|13|TRBV28|.|TRBJ2-7
TGTGCCAGCAGGGTCGGGGTATTTTACGAGCAGTACTTC
CASRVGVFYEQYF
>.|12|TRBV5-1|once|TRBJ1-1
TGCGCCAGCAGCTTGACCGGGACAGAAGCTTTCTTT
CASSLTGTEAFF
>.|15|TRBV5-5|few|TRBJ1-2
TGTGCCAGCAGCTTGAGGGGGGCCGGAAACTATGGCTACACCTTC
CASSLRGAGNYGYTF
>.|13|TRBV7-2|.|TRBJ2-4
TGTGCCAGCAGCTTAGAGGTCGACTACATTCAGTACTTC
CASSLEVDYIQYF
>.|13|TRBV12-2|.|TRBJ1-5
TGTGCAAGTCGTTGGGGCATATATCAGCCCCAGCATTTT
CASRWGIYQPQHF
>.|14|TRBV11-3|.|TRBJ2-7
TGTGCCAGCAGCTTAGACCCCAACAACTACGAGCAGTACTTC
CASSLDPNNYEQYF
>.|15|TRBV11-2|.|TRBJ2-7
TGTGCCAGCAGTACCACGAGAGGGAAGGGAGGCGAGCAGTACTTC
CASSTTRGKGGEQYF
>.|13|TRBV29-1|.|TRBJ2-3
TGCAGCGTTGCGGGGAGCCGCCCAGATACGCAGTATTTT
CSVAGSRPDTQYF
>.|15|TRBV30|.|TRBJ2-5
TGTGCCTGGAGTGTACTTCGCAGGGGGGGGGAGACCCAGTACTTC
CAWSVLRRGGETQYF
>.|16|TRBV9|.|TRBJ1-2
TGTGCCAGCAGCCGGGACATCGGGGGCTTTAACTATGGCTACACCTTC
CASSRDIGGFNYGYTF
>TRBD2|13|TRBV5-4|.|TRBJ2-3
TGTGCCAGCAGCTTTGCCGGGAGGGATACGCAGTATTTT
CASSFAGRDTQYF
>TRBD2|15|TRBV10-1|.|TRBJ2-1
TGCGCCAGCAGCCGACTAGCGGGAGCGTACAATGAGCAGTTCTTC
CASSRLAGAYNEQFF
>.|14|TRBV19|.|TRBJ2-2
TGTGCCAGTAGTATTCAGCGGAACACCGGGGAGCTGTTTTTT
CASSIQRNTGELFF
>.|11|TRBV28|.|TRBJ2-3
TGTGCCAGCACCGTCACAGATACGCAGTATTTT
CASTVTDTQYF